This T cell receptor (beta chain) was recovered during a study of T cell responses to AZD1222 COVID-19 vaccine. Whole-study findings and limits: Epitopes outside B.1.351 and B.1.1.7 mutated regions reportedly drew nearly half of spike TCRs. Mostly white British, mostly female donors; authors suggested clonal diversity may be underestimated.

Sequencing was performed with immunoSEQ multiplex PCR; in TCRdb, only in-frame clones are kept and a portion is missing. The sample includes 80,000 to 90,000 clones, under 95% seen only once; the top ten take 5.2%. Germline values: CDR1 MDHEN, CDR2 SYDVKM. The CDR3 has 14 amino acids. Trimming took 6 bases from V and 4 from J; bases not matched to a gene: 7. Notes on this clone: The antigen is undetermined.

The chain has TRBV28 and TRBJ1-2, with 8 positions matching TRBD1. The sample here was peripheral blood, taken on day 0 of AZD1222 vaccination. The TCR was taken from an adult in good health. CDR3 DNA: TGTGCCAGCAGACCAGGGGGCCAGGGCTATGGCTACACCTTC. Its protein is CASRPGGQGYGYTF.